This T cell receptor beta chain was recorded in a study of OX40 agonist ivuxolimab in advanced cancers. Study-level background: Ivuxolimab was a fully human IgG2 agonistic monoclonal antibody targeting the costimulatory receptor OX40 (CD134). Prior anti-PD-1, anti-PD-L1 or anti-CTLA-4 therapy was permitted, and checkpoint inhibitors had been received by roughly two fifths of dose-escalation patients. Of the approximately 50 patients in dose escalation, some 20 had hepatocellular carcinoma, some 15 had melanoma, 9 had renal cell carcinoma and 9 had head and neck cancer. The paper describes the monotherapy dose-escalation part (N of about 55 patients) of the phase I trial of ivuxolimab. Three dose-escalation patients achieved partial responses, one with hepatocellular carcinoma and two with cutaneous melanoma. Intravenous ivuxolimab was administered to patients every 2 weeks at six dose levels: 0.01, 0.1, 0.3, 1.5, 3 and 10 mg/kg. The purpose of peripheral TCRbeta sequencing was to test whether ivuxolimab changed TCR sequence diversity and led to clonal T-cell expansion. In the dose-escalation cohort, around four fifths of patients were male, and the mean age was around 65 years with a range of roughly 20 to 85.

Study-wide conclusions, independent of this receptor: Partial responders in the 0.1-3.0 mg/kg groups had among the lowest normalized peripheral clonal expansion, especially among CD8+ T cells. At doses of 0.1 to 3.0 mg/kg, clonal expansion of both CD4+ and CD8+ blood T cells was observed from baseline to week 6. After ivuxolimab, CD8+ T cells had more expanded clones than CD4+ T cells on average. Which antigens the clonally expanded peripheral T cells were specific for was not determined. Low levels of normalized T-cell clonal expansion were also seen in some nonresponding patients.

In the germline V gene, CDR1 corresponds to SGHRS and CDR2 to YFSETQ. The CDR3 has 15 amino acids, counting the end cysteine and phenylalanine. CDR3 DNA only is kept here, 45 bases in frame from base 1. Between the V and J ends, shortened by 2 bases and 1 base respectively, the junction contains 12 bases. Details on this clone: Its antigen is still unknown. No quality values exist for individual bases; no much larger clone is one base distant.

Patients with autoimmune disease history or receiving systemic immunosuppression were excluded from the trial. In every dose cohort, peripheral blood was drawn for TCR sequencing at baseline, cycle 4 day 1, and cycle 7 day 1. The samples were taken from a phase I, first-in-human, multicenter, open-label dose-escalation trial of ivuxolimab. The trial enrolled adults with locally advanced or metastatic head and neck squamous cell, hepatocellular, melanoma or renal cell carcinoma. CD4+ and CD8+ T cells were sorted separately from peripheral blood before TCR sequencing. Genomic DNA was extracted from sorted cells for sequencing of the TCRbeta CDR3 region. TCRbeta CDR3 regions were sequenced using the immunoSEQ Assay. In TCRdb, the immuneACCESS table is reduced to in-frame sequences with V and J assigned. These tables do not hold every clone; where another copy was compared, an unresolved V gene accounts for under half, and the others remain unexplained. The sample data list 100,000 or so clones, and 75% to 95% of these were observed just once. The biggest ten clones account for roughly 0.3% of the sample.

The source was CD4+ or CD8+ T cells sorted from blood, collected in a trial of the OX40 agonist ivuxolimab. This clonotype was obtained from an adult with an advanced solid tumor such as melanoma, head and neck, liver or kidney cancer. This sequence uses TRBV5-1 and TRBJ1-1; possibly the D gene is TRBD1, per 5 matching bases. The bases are TGCGCCAGCAGCTTCACGACAGCATCGAACACTGAAGCTTTCTTT. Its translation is CASSFTTASNTEAFF. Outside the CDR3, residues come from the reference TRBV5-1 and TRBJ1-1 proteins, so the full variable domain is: KAGVTQTPRYLIKTRGQQVTLSCSPISGHRSVSWYQQTPGQGLQFLFEYFSETQRNKGNFPGRFSGRQFSNSRSEMNVSTLELGDSALYLCASSFTTASNTEAFFGQGTRLTVV.